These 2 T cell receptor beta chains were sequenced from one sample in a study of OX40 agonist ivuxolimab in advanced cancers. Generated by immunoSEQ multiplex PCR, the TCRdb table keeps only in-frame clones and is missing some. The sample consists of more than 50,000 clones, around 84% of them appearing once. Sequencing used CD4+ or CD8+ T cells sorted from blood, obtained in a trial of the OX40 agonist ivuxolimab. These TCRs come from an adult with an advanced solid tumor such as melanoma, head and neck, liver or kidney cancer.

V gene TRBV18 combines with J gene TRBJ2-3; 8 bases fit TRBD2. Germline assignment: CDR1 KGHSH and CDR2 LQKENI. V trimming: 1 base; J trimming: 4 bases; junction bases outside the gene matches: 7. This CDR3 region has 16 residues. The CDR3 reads CASSPLAGGIADTQYF. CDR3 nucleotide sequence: TGTGCCAGCTCACCACTGGCGGGAGGCATTGCAGATACGCAGTATTTT.

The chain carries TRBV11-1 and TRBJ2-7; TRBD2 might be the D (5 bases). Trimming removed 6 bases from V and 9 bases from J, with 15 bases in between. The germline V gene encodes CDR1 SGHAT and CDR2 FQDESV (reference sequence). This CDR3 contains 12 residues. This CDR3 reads CASSWESLGQYF. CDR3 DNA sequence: TGTGCCAGCAGTTGGGAGTCTCTCGGGCAGTACTTC.